This T cell receptor beta chain was captured by sequencing in a study of identical twins. Findings of the study overall: Cord blood beta clonotypes present at high abundance carried fewer insertions; no such pattern appeared in memory repertoires. Twin-shared out-of-frame alpha sequences showed excess low generation probability. Model-predicted out-of-frame TCR alpha sharing fell below observed values in monozygotic twins.

Note on this clonotype: Its antigen is unknown.

The CDR3 sequence is 14 residues long. CDR1 and CDR2 from the germline V gene are SGHRS and YFSETQ. The V segment lost 4 bases and the J segment 2 bases; nucleotides outside the gene matches: 4. Unique molecular identifiers were in the cDNA, with template-switch universal primer binding. TCRdb processed the 5' RACE reads anew with MiXCR; each CDR3 protein has one entry. Among about 240,000 distinct CDR3 sequences listed, about 10% were seen once. Sequenced material: memory T cells sorted from blood. The TCR was taken from a man aged 45-60 years in good health. The chain joins TRBV5-1 to TRBJ2-7; 9 nucleotides agree with TRBD1. The CDR3 protein is CASSTGTGPYEQYF. CDR3 DNA sequence: TGCGCCAGCAGCACCGGGACAGGGCCCTACGAGCAGTACTTC.